The following is a TCR beta chain sequence with its context. Its antigen remains unidentified. This record comes from a study of graft-versus-host responses after intestinal transplantation. At the level of the study: Once they had received anti-thymocyte globulin induction, all recipients took tacrolimus and steroids for about 3 years. General study findings and limits: Patients who carried graft-donor T cell macrochimerism also had high graft-versus-host to host-versus-graft clonal ratios in their allografts. GvH clones were found in recipient marrow; some appeared first in ileum or blood.

Some clones are missing from TCRdb's copy, which holds only in-frame ones; the method was immunoSEQ multiplex PCR. The sample consists of 21,000 or so clones, 89% of them appearing once. The V end lost 0 bases, the J end lost 3 bases, and 11 bases lay between the germline ends. In germline, CDR1 is LGHNA, CDR2 YSLEER. The CDR3 has 15 residues. This chain uses TRBV4-3 with TRBJ2-5; D may be TRBD1 (6 bases). The source of this sequence is a human patient who received an intestinal transplant, so some T cells may come from the graft donor. This specimen consisted of PBMCs, obtained around 68 days after intestinal transplantation. The CDR3 DNA follows: TGCGCCAGCAGCCAAGAGGAGAACAGGGAAGAGACCCAGTACTTC. This codes for CASSQEENREETQYF.